Shown below are 30 T cell receptor beta chains from a single sample sequenced in a study of cytomegalovirus exposure and HLA in healthy donors. The repertoire was sequenced with immunoSEQ multiplex PCR; TCRdb's copy has only in-frame clones and lacks some. The sample has 80,000 to 95,000 clones, around 93% seen once; the top ten hold 0.95% to 1.3%. Specimen: PBMCs. The source of these receptors is a woman in her 30s in good health and CMV-seropositive.

The genes are TRBV5-6 and TRBJ1-1, with D uncertain. This CDR3 region has 17 residues. V gave up 0 bases and J gave up 1 base, with 16 bases separating them. In germline, CDR1 is SGHDT, CDR2 YYEEEE. CDR3 protein: CASSLGGEGLRNTEAFF. In DNA, the CDR3 is TGTGCCAGCAGCTTGGGCGGGGAAGGGTTGAGGAACACTGAAGCTTTCTTT.

The V gene is TRBV6-5, the J gene TRBJ2-5; weak D call: TRBD2 (5 bases). Near its end, the DNA agrees better with TRBJ2-7, so the J call may be wrong. Germline V CDR1 and CDR2: MNHEY, SVGAGI. This CDR3 spans 16 amino acids. The CDR3 region has the DNA TGTGCCAGCAGTTATGACATGGGGAGTGGGTACTACGAGCAGTACTTC. Protein: CASSYDMGSGYYEQYF.

V is TRBV7-8 and J is TRBJ2-7, with a weak D call TRBD1 (6 bases). Trimming removed 4 bases from V and 0 bases from J, with 10 bases in between. Germline lookup yields CDR1 SGHVS and CDR2 FQNEAQ. The CDR3 sequence is 14 residues long. This CDR3 is CASSWDTYSYEQYF. The CDR3 DNA sequence: TGTGCCAGCAGCTGGGACACCTACTCCTACGAGCAGTACTTC.

The chain uses TRBV28 and TRBJ2-2; possibly TRBD2 for D (5 bases). V was cut by 4 bases and J by 7 bases, with 16 bases left in between. The CDR3 is 15 residues long. CDR1 is MDHEN and CDR2 is SYDVKM in the germline V gene. CDR3 loop: CASSSEGLANGELFF. The CDR3 coding sequence is TGTGCCAGCAGTTCCGAGGGTTTAGCGAACGGGGAGCTGTTTTTT.

The chain recombines TRBV29-1 with TRBJ2-1; 8 nucleotides align to TRBD2. V dropped 1 base and J dropped 6; count of bases not matched to a gene: 11. The germline V gene encodes CDR1 SQVTM and CDR2 ANQGSEA. The CDR3 loop spans 16 amino acids. CDR3 residues: CSVEAESGSLGNEQFF. CDR3 nucleotide sequence: TGCAGCGTTGAAGCTGAGAGCGGGAGTTTAGGCAATGAGCAGTTCTTC.

V usage is TRBV6-4 and J usage is TRBJ2-1, with 13 bases identical to TRBD2. Germline V CDR1 and CDR2: MRHNA, SNTAGT. The CDR3 has 19 amino acids. The trim removed 8 bases at V and 8 bases at J, leaving 21 bases unmatched. The CDR3: CASARFYRTSGRNVHEQFF. Here the CDR3 DNA reads TGTGCCAGCGCTCGCTTTTATCGGACTAGCGGGAGAAACGTCCATGAGCAGTTCTTC.

The genes are TRBV11-2 and TRBJ2-7; TRBD2 matches at 9 bases. The CDR3 is made up of 15 amino acids. Germline V gene sequence: CDR1 SGHAT, CDR2 FQNNGV. V lost 7 bases to trimming and J lost 2 bases; unmatched junction nucleotides: 9. CDR3 sequence: CASKELGGRAYEQYF. DNA for the CDR3: TGTGCCAGCAAGGAATTGGGCGGGAGGGCCTACGAGCAGTACTTC.

This sequence joins TRBV7-2 and TRBJ1-3; no definite D call. The CDR3 is made up of 17 amino acids. Germline assignment: CDR1 SGHTA and CDR2 FQGNSA. Trimming pared 2 bases from V and 5 bases from J, leaving 19 bases between. CDR3 residues: CASSLTPTRGVRNTIYF. CDR3 in DNA: TGTGCCAGCAGCTTAACCCCGACCCGGGGTGTTCGAAACACCATATATTTT.

The chain carries TRBV9 and TRBJ2-6; 9 nucleotides agree with TRBD1. The germline V gene has CDR1 SGDLS and CDR2 YYNGEE. The ends lost 4 bases at V and 0 bases at J; junction bases unmatched: 11. There are 19 residues in the CDR3. The CDR3 region has the DNA TGTGCCAGCAGCTTAAGACCGGGACAGGGTGGCTCTGGGGCCAACGTCCTGACTTTC. It specifies CASSLRPGQGGSGANVLTF.

This clone was observed once. CDR3 protein: CASSYLSGLHEQYF. CDR3 sequence (DNA): TGTGCCAGCAGTTACCTATCGGGACTTCACGAGCAGTACTTC. The chain uses TRBV6-5 and TRBJ2-7; possibly TRBD2 for D (6 bases). Per germline, CDR1 MNHEY and CDR2 SVGAGI. The CDR3 is 14 amino acids. V was cut by 2 bases and J by 5 bases, with 13 bases left in between.

The chain uses TRBV7-6 and TRBJ1-1; D perhaps matches TRBD1 (6 bases). Germline CDR1 reads SGHVS; CDR2 reads FNYEAQ. Trimming removed 3 bases from V and 0 bases from J, with 8 bases in between. The CDR3 contains 14 residues. This CDR3 is CASSLTGVNTEAFF. The DNA for the CDR3 is TGTGCCAGCAGCTTGACAGGCGTGAACACTGAAGCTTTCTTT. Combining the CDR3 with reference TRBV7-6 and TRBJ1-1 gives the whole variable domain GAGVSQSPRYKVTKRGQDVALRCDPISGHVSLYWYRQALGQGPEFLTYFNYEAQQDKSGLPNDRFSAERPEGSISTLTIQRTEQRDSAMYRCASSLTGVNTEAFFGQGTRLTVV.

The chain recombines TRBV19 with TRBJ1-1, with D perhaps TRBD1 (6 bases). Germline-derived CDR1 and CDR2 are LNHDA and SQIVND (reference sequence). Between the trimmed V and J ends, which lost 6 bases and 0 bases, there was a span of 11 bases. The CDR3 is 14 amino acids. The CDR3 protein is CASSTGFMNTEAFF. In nucleotides, the CDR3 is TGTGCCAGTAGCACAGGGTTCATGAACACTGAAGCTTTCTTT.

This clone has a single count. The chain links TRBV5-6 to TRBJ2-2; the match to TRBD2 covers 7 bases. The germline gives CDR1 SGHDT, CDR2 YYEEEE. The CDR3 spans 17 residues. V shed 6 bases and J 4 bases; nucleotides not matched to a gene: 15. This chain's CDR3 is CASNPVGRESFTGELFF. CDR3 sequence (DNA): TGTGCCAGCAACCCCGTAGGGCGGGAGAGTTTCACCGGGGAGCTGTTTTTT.

CDR3 DNA: TGTGCCAGCAGCTTGGTTACTAGCGGGCCCGGGGGGACCCAGTACTTC. It is translated as CASSLVTSGPGGTQYF. The chain uses TRBV5-6 and TRBJ2-5; 9 bases are shared with TRBD2. V shed 0 bases, J shed 7 bases, and the junction held 10 bases outside the gene matches. Germline V gene sequence: CDR1 SGHDT, CDR2 YYEEEE. The CDR3 is made up of 16 amino acids.

The chain recombines TRBV5-1 with TRBJ2-5; TRBD1 is a possible D gene (5 bases). Trimming removed 3 bases at V and 2 bases at J, with 11 bases between. Germline assignment: CDR1 SGHRS and CDR2 YFSETQ. The CDR3 runs 14 residues. CDR3 amino acids: CASSSVGDQETQYF. In DNA, the CDR3 is TGCGCCAGCAGCTCGGTAGGGGATCAAGAGACCCAGTACTTC.

V is TRBV27 and J is TRBJ2-7; 13 bases align to TRBD2. The junction had 0 bases not matched to a gene; V was cut back by 4 bases and J by 3 bases. This CDR3 region has 14 residues. Germline V CDR1 and CDR2: MNHEY, SMNVEV (reference sequence). The chain's CDR3 is CASSWTSGSYEQYF. In nucleotides, the CDR3 is TGTGCCAGCAGTTGGACTAGCGGGAGCTACGAGCAGTACTTC.

The chain couples TRBV7-2 to TRBJ2-7; 9 nucleotides align to TRBD1. With V trimmed by 7 bases and J by 6 bases, 16 bases remained unmatched. Germline CDR1 SGHTA, CDR2 FQGNSA. The CDR3 runs to 16 residues. The CDR3 DNA is TGTGCCAGCAACCCCCGGCAGGGACAGGGATTAAGCGAGCAGTACTTC. Translated: CASNPRQGQGLSEQYF.

For the CDR3, the DNA is TGTGCCGGATCCAATAGTTCGGGACTAGCGAGCACAGATACGCAGTATTTT. Translating gives CAGSNSSGLASTDTQYF. This chain uses TRBV11-2 with TRBJ2-3, with 10 bases identical to TRBD2. The trim removed 11 bases at V and 0 bases at J, leaving 14 bases unmatched. The CDR3 has 17 residues. CDR1 and CDR2 (germline): SGHAT, FQNNGV.

The DNA for the CDR3 is TGTGCCAGCAGGCGTACCACGGGGGCGAACACCGGGGAGCTGTTTTTT. Its translation is CASRRTTGANTGELFF. The chain combines TRBV28 with TRBJ2-2; D perhaps matches TRBD2 (6 bases). CDR1 and CDR2 (germline): MDHEN, SYDVKM. This CDR3 comprises 16 residues. Between the trimmed V and J ends, which lost 6 bases and 0 bases, there was a span of 14 bases.

The chain has TRBV10-3 and TRBJ2-1; D unresolved. The CDR3 length is 13 residues. V was clipped by 10 bases and J by 0 bases, with 10 bases between them. CDR1 and CDR2 (germline): ENHRY, SYGVKD. In nucleotides, the CDR3 is TGTGCCACAGGTATTATCTCCTACAATGAGCAGTTCTTC. It specifies CATGIISYNEQFF.

This chain uses TRBV10-1 with TRBJ1-1, with D uncertain. Looked up from germline, CDR1 is WNHNN and CDR2 is SYGVQD (reference sequence). CDR3 length equals 14 residues. V was clipped by 5 bases and J by 4 bases, with 14 bases between them. The CDR3 spells CASSLTREGTEAFF. CDR3 coding DNA: TGCGCCAGCAGTCTCACACGTGAGGGCACTGAAGCTTTCTTT.

The chain carries TRBV19 and TRBJ2-1, with 8 bases fitting TRBD2. Germline CDR1 is LNHDA and CDR2 is SQIVND (reference sequence). The CDR3 runs 17 residues. Germline trimming cut 5 bases from V and 4 bases from J; bases unmatched to any gene: 13. This chain's CDR3 is CASSSLAGRSPYNEQFF. The DNA for the CDR3 is TGTGCCAGTAGTTCGCTAGCGGGCCGGTCCCCATACAATGAGCAGTTCTTC.

The rearrangement uses TRBV6-4 and TRBJ2-2; 9 nucleotides agree with TRBD1. Per germline, CDR1 MRHNA and CDR2 SNTAGT. The junction had 5 bases not matched to a gene; V was cut back by 6 bases and J by 6 bases. The CDR3 spans 14 residues. The CDR3 region is CASRGTGQSGELFF. The DNA for the CDR3 is TGTGCCAGCAGAGGGACAGGGCAGTCCGGGGAGCTGTTTTTT.

The V call is TRBV5-1, the J call TRBJ2-2; D is perhaps TRBD1 (6 bases). V shed 1 base and J shed 2 bases, with 9 bases lying between them. The CDR3 length is 15 residues. Germline V gives CDR1 SGHRS, CDR2 YFSETQ. CDR3 loop: CASSLLGHNTGELFF. The CDR3 nucleotides are TGCGCCAGCAGCTTGCTGGGACATAACACCGGGGAGCTGTTTTTT.

The chain has TRBV12-5 and TRBJ1-4; D unresolved. This CDR3 region has 14 residues. V lost 9 bases, J lost 4 bases, and 15 bases lay in between. Germline V gene sequence: CDR1 LGHNT, CDR2 FRNRAP. The CDR3 DNA reads TGTGCTAGACCCCCTGGAGGTGTTAATGAAAAACTGTTTTTT. Amino acids: CARPPGGVNEKLFF.

V and J are TRBV6-5 and TRBJ2-1, with 13 bases that match TRBD2. V lost 7 bases to trimming and J lost 9 bases; unmatched junction nucleotides: 6. Per germline, CDR1 MNHEY and CDR2 SVGAGI. The length of the CDR3 is 14 residues. CDR3 coding DNA: TGTGCCAGCAAGGGACTAGCGGGATCAGGTGAGCAGTTCTTC. Protein: CASKGLAGSGEQFF.

This clone appeared a single time. One end of the junction varies from germline; a read error may be responsible. The chain employs TRBV28 and TRBJ1-2; TRBD1 matches at 8 bases. The CDR3 totals 12 residues. CDR1 and CDR2 (germline): MDHEN, SYDVKM. The CDR3 loop is CASSFLQGVSFF. For the CDR3, the DNA is TGTGCCAGCAGTTTCCTACAGGGGGTTTCCTTTTTC.

V and J are TRBV7-2 and TRBJ2-1; D gene ambiguous. Deletions cut 0 bases from V and 9 bases from J, with 12 bases between. There are 14 residues in the CDR3. Germline assignment: CDR1 SGHTA and CDR2 FQGNSA. Here the CDR3 DNA reads TGTGCCAGCAGCTTAGCGCAGAACCCCAGTGAGCAGTTCTTC. Translation gives CASSLAQNPSEQFF.

The V call is TRBV19, the J call TRBJ2-1; TRBD1 is a possible D gene (6 bases). This CDR3 is 20 amino acids long. Germline CDR1 LNHDA, CDR2 SQIVND (reference sequence). Between the trimmed V and J ends, which lost 1 base and 0 bases, there was a span of 22 bases. The CDR3 region is CASSIAAGAGHLSSYNEQFF. CDR3 sequence (DNA): TGTGCCAGTAGTATAGCGGCAGGGGCAGGACACTTAAGCTCCTACAATGAGCAGTTCTTC.

The CDR3 protein is CSVEGQGEFNEQFF. The DNA of the CDR3 is TGCAGCGTTGAAGGACAGGGGGAATTCAATGAGCAGTTCTTC. The chain employs TRBV29-1 and TRBJ2-1; TRBD1 aligns across 9 bases. The CDR3 consists of 14 residues. J gave up 6 bases and V 1 base, and 4 bases lay outside the gene matches. Germline CDR1 is SQVTM and CDR2 is ANQGSEA.